The 19 T cell receptor beta chains reported below all come from one sample, sequenced in a study of neurological immune-mediated disorders. The time point here: longitudinal time-point 2. TCRdb re-called the 5' RACE reads with MiXCR, one entry per CDR3 protein. The table records about 60,000 distinct CDR3 sequences, roughly 9.7% of them present only once. The sample consisted of PBMCs. Receptors originate from a man aged 25-45 years in good health.

At least ten counts were recorded for this clonotype. The V gene is TRBV27, the J gene TRBJ1-6; D uncertain. V lost 0 bases and J 10 bases, leaving 13 bases between the germline ends. The CDR3 covers 15 residues. Germline V gives CDR1 MNHEY, CDR2 SMNVEV (reference sequence). Written as DNA, the CDR3 is TGTGCCAGCAGTTTATCGATCCGGGGTAGCTCACCCCTCCACTTT. Amino acids: CASSLSIRGSSPLHF.

This clonotype has at least ten counts. V gene TRBV4-2 combines with J gene TRBJ2-2, with 11 nucleotides matching TRBD2. The CDR3 loop spans 16 amino acids. V was pared by 3 bases and J by 4 bases, with 4 bases of the junction left unmatched. Germline V gives CDR1 LGHNA, CDR2 YNFKEQ. As DNA, the CDR3 is TGTGCCAGCAGCCAGGGGCTAGCGGGGGGCACCGGGGAGCTGTTTTTT. This sequence encodes CASSQGLAGGTGELFF.

This clonotype was seen ten or more times. The chain carries TRBV28 and TRBJ2-7; TRBD1 aligns across 7 bases. The CDR3 is 15 residues long. Per germline, CDR1 MDHEN and CDR2 SYDVKM. Unmatched junction bases numbered 10, after V lost 5 bases and J lost 3 bases. The CDR3 spells CASSPVQGMDYEQYF. The DNA for the CDR3 is TGTGCCAGCAGTCCGGTACAGGGGATGGACTACGAGCAGTACTTC.

There are many counts of this clonotype. The V and J genes are TRBV18 and TRBJ2-6; D not resolved. The CDR3 contains 16 residues. The V and J ends lost 0 bases and 1 base respectively, with 7 bases between them. Germline assignment: CDR1 KGHSH and CDR2 LQKENI. The CDR3 DNA follows: TGTGCCAGCTCACCACCGGCAGGATCTGGGGCCAACGTCCTGACTTTC. Residues: CASSPPAGSGANVLTF.

This clonotype was recorded at least ten times. The CDR3 DNA reads as TGTGCCAGCAGCTCCTTGGTGGGTATAGCGGGAGGGCCAAATGAGCAGTTCTTC. Translating gives CASSSLVGIAGGPNEQFF. The chain employs TRBV5-6 and TRBJ2-1, with TRBD2 matching 11 bases. CDR1 SGHDT and CDR2 YYEEEE come from the germline V gene. J was trimmed by 7 bases and V by 3 bases; bases with no gene match: 15. The CDR3 has 18 amino acids. Supplemented by reference TRBV5-6 and TRBJ2-1, the full variable domain reads DAGVTQSPTHLIKTRGQQVTLRCSPKSGHDTVSWYQQALGQGPQFIFQYYEEEERQRGNFPDRFSGHQFPNYSSELNVNALLLGDSALYLCASSSLVGIAGGPNEQFFGPGTRLTVL.

This clonotype was seen only a few times. V gene TRBV9 combines with J gene TRBJ1-1; D uncertain. Germline values: CDR1 SGDLS, CDR2 YYNGEE. V lost 0 bases, J lost 2 bases, and 8 bases lay in between. This CDR3 has 14 amino acids. CDR3 DNA sequence: TGTGCCAGCAGCGTAGGGGAACATAACACTGAAGCTTTCTTT. This encodes CASSVGEHNTEAFF.

This clonotype was seen many times. This chain links TRBV28 with TRBJ1-1, with 7 nucleotides matching TRBD1. From germline, CDR1 is MDHEN and CDR2 SYDVKM. Germline trimming cut 5 bases from V and 3 bases from J; bases unmatched to any gene: 9. This CDR3 is 15 amino acids long. The CDR3 spells CASSSRGGADTEAFF. The DNA for the CDR3 is TGTGCCAGCAGTAGCAGGGGGGGCGCGGACACTGAAGCTTTCTTT. Complete variable domain (other parts from reference TRBV28 and TRBJ1-1): DVKVTQSSRYLVKRTGEKVFLECVQDMDHENMFWYRQDPGLGLRLIYFSYDVKMKEKGDIPEGYSVSREKKERFSLILESASTNQTSMYLCASSSRGGADTEAFFGQGTRLTVV.

The J gene is TRBJ2-2, the V gene TRBV5-1; either TRBD1 or TRBD2 may fit D (5 bases each). Trimming cost V 4 bases and J 4 bases, with 14 bases left between them. The length of the CDR3 is 15 residues. Germline V gene lookup returns CDR1 SGHRS and CDR2 YFSETQ. In nucleotides, the CDR3 is TGCGCCAGCAGCCCCCCCGGGACGAGCACCGGGGAGCTGTTTTTT. Protein sequence: CASSPPGTSTGELFF.

This clonotype has a count of ten or more. V is TRBV12-3 or TRBV12-4 and J is TRBJ2-5; 10 bases match TRBD1. The CDR3 has 16 amino acids. V dropped 2 bases and J dropped 1; count of bases not matched to a gene: 4. The DNA for the CDR3 is TGTGCCAGCAGTTTACAGCGGACAGGGGGCCAAGAGACCCAGTACTTC. Translated: CASSLQRTGGQETQYF.

This clonotype was observed many times. The V and J genes are TRBV25-1 and TRBJ2-2, with D perhaps matching TRBD2 (6 bases). Germline loops: CDR1 MGHDK, CDR2 SYGVNS. Trimming pared 9 bases from V and 0 bases from J, leaving 11 bases between. This CDR3 comprises 14 residues. CDR3 nucleotide sequence: TGTGCCAGTTCCGGGAGTACGAACACCGGGGAGCTGTTTTTT. Translation: CASSGSTNTGELFF.

This clonotype was observed at least ten times. This chain uses TRBV20-1 with TRBJ2-7, with 8 bases identical to TRBD1. CDR1 is DFQATT and CDR2 is SNEGSKA in the germline V gene (reference sequence). The ends lost 2 bases at V and 2 bases at J; junction bases unmatched: 8. This CDR3 is built from 15 residues. The chain's CDR3 is CSARNTGTGPYEQYF. The CDR3 DNA reads TGCAGTGCTAGAAATACCGGGACAGGTCCCTACGAGCAGTACTTC.

This clonotype has a count of ten or more. In DNA form, the CDR3 reads TGCGCCAGCAGCATCGAAATCAATCAGCCCCAGCATTTT. It encodes CASSIEINQPQHF. V and J are TRBV5-1 and TRBJ1-5; no definite D call. Germline loops: CDR1 SGHRS, CDR2 YFSETQ. With 4 bases removed from V and 3 bases from J, the gap between germline ends came to 8 bases. The CDR3 sequence is 13 residues long.

This clonotype was found many times. The chain employs TRBV3-1 and TRBJ1-4; no reliable D call. With 1 base removed from V and 5 bases from J, the gap between germline ends came to 8 bases. CDR3 length equals 14 residues. The germline V gene encodes CDR1 LGHDT and CDR2 YNNKEL (reference sequence). The CDR3 DNA follows: TGTGCCAGCAGCCAAGTACAGACAAATGAAAAACTGTTTTTT. Translating it yields CASSQVQTNEKLFF.

This clonotype was observed at least ten times. This rearrangement joins TRBV20-1 to TRBJ2-5; unclear D gene. This CDR3 is built from 14 residues. The V end was cut by 3 bases, the J end by 5 bases, with 16 bases between. CDR1 is DFQATT and CDR2 is SNEGSKA in the germline V gene (reference sequence). The CDR3 sequence: CSASSPWGYETQYF. DNA of the CDR3: TGCAGTGCTAGTTCTCCTTGGGGTTACGAGACCCAGTACTTC.

This clonotype was seen at least ten times. The chain recombines TRBV7-6 with TRBJ2-7, with D perhaps being TRBD1 or TRBD2 (6 bases each). V dropped 5 bases and J dropped 0 bases, with 14 bases sitting between them. Germline-derived CDR1 and CDR2 are SGHVS and FNYEAQ. This CDR3 has 15 amino acids. Here the CDR3 DNA reads TGTGCCAGCAGCGGGGGGCGGGAATTCTCCTACGAGCAGTACTTC. As protein: CASSGGREFSYEQYF.

This clonotype was counted ten times or more. This chain uses TRBV5-1 with TRBJ2-1; 8 bases map to TRBD2. The CDR3 has 15 residues. CDR1 is SGHRS and CDR2 is YFSETQ in the germline V gene. With 4 bases clipped from V and 7 bases from J, the junction kept 10 bases outside the gene matches. CDR3 loop: CASSPPGGTGNEQFF. In DNA form, the CDR3 reads TGCGCCAGCAGCCCACCGGGAGGGACTGGGAATGAGCAGTTCTTC.

This clonotype came up once. This may be a read error, as it is one base from a much larger clone. This chain uses TRBV12-3 or TRBV12-4 with TRBJ2-1, with D tentatively TRBD2 (5 bases). The CDR3 has 12 residues. The DNA for the CDR3 is TGTGCCAGCGGCCTTACGGGGAATGAGCAGTTATTC. Protein sequence: CASGLTGNEQLF.

This clonotype was observed at least ten times. CDR3 bases: TGTGCCAGCAGCTCTGCCCGGGCCTACGAGCAGTACTTC. Translating gives CASSSARAYEQYF. The J gene is TRBJ2-7, the V gene TRBV5-6; D remains ambiguous. Trimming pared 3 bases from V and 2 bases from J, leaving 9 bases between. Germline values: CDR1 SGHDT, CDR2 YYEEEE. The CDR3 is 13 residues long.

This clonotype has at least ten counts. The chain carries TRBV7-9 and TRBJ2-5, with TRBD2 matching 9 bases. V lost 5 bases to trimming and J lost 3 bases; unmatched junction nucleotides: 7. Germline CDR1 reads SEHNR; CDR2 reads FQNEAQ (reference sequence). The CDR3 loop spans 15 amino acids. CDR3 DNA sequence: TGTGCCAGCAGCCTGCTGGCTAGCGGGAAAGAGACCCAGTACTTC. Translation gives CASSLLASGKETQYF. The entire variable domain, with the rest obtained from reference TRBV7-9 and TRBJ2-5, is as follows: DTGVSQNPRHKITKRGQNVTFRCDPISEHNRLYWYRQTLGQGPEFLTYFQNEAQLEKSRLLSDRFSAERPKGSFSTLEIQRTEQGDSAMYLCASSLLASGKETQYFGPGTRLLVL.